The source of this T cell receptor (beta chain) is a study of sequential checkpoint blockade in melanoma. Germline-derived CDR1 and CDR2 are MNHEY and SVGAGI. Trimming cost V 6 bases and J 7 bases, with 15 bases left between them. The CDR3 has 13 amino acids. Indicated treatment: randomized to nivolumab then ipilimumab (arm A) or the reverse (arm B). Generated by immunoSEQ multiplex PCR, the TCRdb table keeps only in-frame clones and is missing some. In the table there are fewer than 50,000 clones, approximately 90% of which are singletons. The receptor was derived from a human donor with melanoma. V is TRBV6-5 and J is TRBJ1-1, with unresolved D. Sequencing used CD8+ T cells sorted from blood (inferred from file names), obtained from a patient given nivolumab and ipilimumab in sequence. CDR3 sequence: CASSLTLQVEAFF. As DNA, the CDR3 is TGTGCCAGCAGCCTGACATTGCAGGTTGAAGCTTTCTTT.